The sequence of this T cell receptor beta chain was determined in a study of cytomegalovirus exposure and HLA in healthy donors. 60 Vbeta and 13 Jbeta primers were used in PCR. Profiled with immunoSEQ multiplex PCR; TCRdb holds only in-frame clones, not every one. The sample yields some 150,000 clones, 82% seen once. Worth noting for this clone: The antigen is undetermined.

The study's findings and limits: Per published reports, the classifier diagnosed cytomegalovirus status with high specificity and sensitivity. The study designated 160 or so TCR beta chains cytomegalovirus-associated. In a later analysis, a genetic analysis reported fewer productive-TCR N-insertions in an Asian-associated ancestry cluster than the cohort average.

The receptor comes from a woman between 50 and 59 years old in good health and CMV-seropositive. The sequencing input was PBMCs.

Here the CDR3 reads CASSLAGTENQPQHF. CDR3 in DNA: TGCGCCAGCAGCTTGGCCGGGACAGAGAATCAGCCCCAGCATTTT. The chain joins TRBV5-1 to TRBJ1-5; 7 nucleotides align to TRBD1. Germline V gene lookup returns CDR1 SGHRS and CDR2 YFSETQ. The J segment lost 4 bases and the V segment lost 0 bases, leaving 4 bases of the junction unmatched. The CDR3 sequence is 15 residues long.